This section outlines one T cell receptor (beta chain) sequence together with its context. The antigen is not known. The CDR3 has 17 residues. Looked up from germline, CDR1 is MNHEY and CDR2 is SVGAGI. V was cut by 0 bases and J by 2 bases, with 15 bases left in between. The source of the sample is a study of T-cell memory formation after mild COVID-19. The wider study: In these data, TCR clusters were largely donor specific. Findings of the study overall: Whether second-wave clones peaking at day 37 were SARS-CoV-2 specific went unconfirmed. Pre-infection memory harbored some responding clones, suggesting cross-reactive memory joined.

The 5'RACE method, run with constant-segment primers, produced TCR alpha and TCR beta cDNA libraries (carrying sample barcodes and UMIs). TCRdb analysed the 5' RACE reads with MiXCR anew, one entry per CDR3 protein. In the table there are about 320,000 distinct CDR3 sequences, 14% of which are singletons. The sample comprised PBMCs or a T cell subset sorted from them (not recorded which). The genes are TRBV6-5 and TRBJ2-3, with D unresolved. The receptor was derived from a man between 18 and 29 years old who had mild COVID-19 (a few samples of this study predate the infection). Cell type and time point are not known. CDR3 nucleotides: TGTGCCAGCAGTTACTCGCAGGCCCCCCGACCCACAGATACGCAGTATTTT. Translating gives CASSYSQAPRPTDTQYF.